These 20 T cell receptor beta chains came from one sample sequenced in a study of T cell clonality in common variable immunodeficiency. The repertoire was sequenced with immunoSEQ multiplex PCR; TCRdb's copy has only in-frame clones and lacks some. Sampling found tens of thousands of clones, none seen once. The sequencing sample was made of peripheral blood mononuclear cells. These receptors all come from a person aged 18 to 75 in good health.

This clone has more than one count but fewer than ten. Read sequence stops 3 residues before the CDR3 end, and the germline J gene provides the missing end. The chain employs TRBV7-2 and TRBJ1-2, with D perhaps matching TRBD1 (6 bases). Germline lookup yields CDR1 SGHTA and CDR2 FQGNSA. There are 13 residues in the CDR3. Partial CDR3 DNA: TGTGCCAGCAGCTTATCAGGGGTGGATGAC. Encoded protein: CASSLSGVDD. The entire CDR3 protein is CASSLSGVDDYTF.

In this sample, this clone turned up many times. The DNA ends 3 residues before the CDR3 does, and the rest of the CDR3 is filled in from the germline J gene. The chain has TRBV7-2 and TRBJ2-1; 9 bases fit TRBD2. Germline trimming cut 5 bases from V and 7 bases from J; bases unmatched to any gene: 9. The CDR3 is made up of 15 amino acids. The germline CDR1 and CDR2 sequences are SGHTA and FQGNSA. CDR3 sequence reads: CASSPRRGGANEQFF. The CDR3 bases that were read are TGTGCCAGCAGCCCCAGGCGCGGGGGGGCTAATGAG.

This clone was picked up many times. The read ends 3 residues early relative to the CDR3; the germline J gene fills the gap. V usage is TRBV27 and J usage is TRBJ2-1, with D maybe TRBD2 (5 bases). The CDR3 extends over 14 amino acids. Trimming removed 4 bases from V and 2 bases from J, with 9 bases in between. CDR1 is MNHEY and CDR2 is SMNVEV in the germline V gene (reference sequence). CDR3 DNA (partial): TGTGCCAGCAGTTCAGCGGCCGCCTACAATGAG. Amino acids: CASSSAAAYNE. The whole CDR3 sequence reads CASSSAAAYNEQFF.

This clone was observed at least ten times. The CDR3 here is CAISEVGGDQPQYF. The CDR3 DNA, read in part, is TGTGCCATCAGTGAGGTAGGGGGGGATCAGCCG. The rearrangement links TRBV10-3 to TRBJ2-3; D possibly corresponds to TRBD2 (7 bases). The CDR3 end is not reached by the read, which stops 3 residues before it; the germline J gene fills it in. CDR3 size: 14 residues. CDR1 and CDR2 (germline): ENHRY, SYGVKD.

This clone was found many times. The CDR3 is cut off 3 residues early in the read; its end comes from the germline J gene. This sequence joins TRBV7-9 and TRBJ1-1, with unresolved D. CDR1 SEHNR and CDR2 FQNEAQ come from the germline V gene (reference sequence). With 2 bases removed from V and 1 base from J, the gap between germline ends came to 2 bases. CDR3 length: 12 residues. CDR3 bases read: TGTGCCAGCAGCTTACAGAACACTGAA. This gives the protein CASSLQNTE. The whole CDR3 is CASSLQNTEAFF.

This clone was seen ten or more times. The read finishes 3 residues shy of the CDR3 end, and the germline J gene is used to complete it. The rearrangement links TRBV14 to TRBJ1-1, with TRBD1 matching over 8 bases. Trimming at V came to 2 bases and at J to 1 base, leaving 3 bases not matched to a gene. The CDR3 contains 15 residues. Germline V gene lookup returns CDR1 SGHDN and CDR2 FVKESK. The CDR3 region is CASSQTDRGNTEAFF. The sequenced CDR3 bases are TGTGCCAGCAGCCAAACCGACAGGGGGAACACTGAA.

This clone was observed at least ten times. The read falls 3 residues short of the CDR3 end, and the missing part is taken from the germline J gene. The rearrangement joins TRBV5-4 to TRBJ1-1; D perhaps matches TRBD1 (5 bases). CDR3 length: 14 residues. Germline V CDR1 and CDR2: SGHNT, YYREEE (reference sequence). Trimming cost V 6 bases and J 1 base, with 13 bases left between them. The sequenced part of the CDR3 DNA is TGTGCCAGCACCCACCCGACAGCGAACACTGAA. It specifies CASTHPTANTE. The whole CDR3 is CASTHPTANTEAFF.

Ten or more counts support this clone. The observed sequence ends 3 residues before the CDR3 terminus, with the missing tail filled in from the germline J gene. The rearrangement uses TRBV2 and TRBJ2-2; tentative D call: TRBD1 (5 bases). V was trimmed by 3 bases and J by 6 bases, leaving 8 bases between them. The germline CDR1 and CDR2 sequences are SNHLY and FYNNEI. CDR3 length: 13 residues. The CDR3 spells CASSELGAGELFF. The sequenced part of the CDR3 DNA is TGTGCCAGCAGTGAGTTAGGGGCCGGGGAG.

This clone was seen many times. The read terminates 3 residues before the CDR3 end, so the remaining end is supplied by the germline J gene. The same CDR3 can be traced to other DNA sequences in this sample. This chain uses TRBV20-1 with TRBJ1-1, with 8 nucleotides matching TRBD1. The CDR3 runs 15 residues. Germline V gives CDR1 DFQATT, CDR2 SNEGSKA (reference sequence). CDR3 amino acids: CSARVLKDREETAFF. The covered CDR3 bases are TGCAGTGCTAGAGTGCTAAAGGACAGGGAAGAGACC.

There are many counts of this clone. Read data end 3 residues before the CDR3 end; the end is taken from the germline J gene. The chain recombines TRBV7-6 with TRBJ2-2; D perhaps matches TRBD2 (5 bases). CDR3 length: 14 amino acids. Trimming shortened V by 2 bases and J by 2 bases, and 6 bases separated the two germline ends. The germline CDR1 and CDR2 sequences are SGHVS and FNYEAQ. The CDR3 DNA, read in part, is TGTGCCAGCAGCTTACGACTAAACACCGGGGAG. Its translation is CASSLRLNTGE. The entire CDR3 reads CASSLRLNTGELFF.

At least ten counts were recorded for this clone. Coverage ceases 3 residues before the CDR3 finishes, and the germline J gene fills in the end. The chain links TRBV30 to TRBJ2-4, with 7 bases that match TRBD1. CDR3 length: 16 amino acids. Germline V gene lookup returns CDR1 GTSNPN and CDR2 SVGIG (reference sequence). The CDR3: CAWSVTPYRGRYGQYF. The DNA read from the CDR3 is TGTGCCTGGAGTGTAACACCCTACAGGGGAAGATATGGT. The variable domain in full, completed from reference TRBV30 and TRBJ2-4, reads SQTIHQWPATLVQPVGSPLSLECTVEGTSNPNLYWYRQAAGRGLQLLFYSVGIGQISSEVPQNLSASRPQDRQFILSSKKLLLSDSGFYLCAWSVTPYRGRYGQYFGAGTRLSVL.

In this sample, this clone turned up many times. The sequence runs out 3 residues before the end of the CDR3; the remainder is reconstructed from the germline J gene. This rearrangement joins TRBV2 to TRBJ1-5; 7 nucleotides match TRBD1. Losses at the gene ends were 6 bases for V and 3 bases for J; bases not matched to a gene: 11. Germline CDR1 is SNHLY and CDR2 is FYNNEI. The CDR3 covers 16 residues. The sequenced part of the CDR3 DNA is TGTGCCAGCAGAGGTCACAGGGGAAGGGCCAATCAGCCC. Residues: CASRGHRGRANQP. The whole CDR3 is CASRGHRGRANQPQHF.

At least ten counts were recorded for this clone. The sequenced CDR3 bases are TGTGCCAGCAGTCCGGGCGGGCTAGGCAATCAGCCC. This codes for CASSPGGLGNQP. The whole CDR3 sequence reads CASSPGGLGNQPQHF. This sequence joins TRBV6-4 and TRBJ1-5; D is unresolved. The read halts 3 residues ahead of the CDR3 end, with the missing end drawn from the germline J gene. Trimming stripped 5 bases from V and 2 bases from J, with 13 bases between. Germline CDR1 reads MRHNA; CDR2 reads SNTAGT. The CDR3 totals 15 residues.

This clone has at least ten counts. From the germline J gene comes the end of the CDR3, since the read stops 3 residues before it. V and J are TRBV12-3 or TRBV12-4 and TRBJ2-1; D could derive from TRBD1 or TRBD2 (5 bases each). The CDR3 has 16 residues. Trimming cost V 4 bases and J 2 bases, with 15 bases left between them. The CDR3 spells CASSSPRELPYNEQFF. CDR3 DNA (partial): TGTGCCAGCAGTTCCCCCAGGGAGTTGCCCTACAATGAG.

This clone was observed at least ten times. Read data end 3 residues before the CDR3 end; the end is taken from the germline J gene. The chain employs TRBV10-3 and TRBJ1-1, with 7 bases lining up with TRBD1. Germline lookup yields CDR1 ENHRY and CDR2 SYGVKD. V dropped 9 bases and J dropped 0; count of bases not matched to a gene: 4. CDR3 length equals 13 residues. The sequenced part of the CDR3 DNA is TGTGCCATTAAGACAGGGTTGAACACTGAA. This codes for CAIKTGLNTE. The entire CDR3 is CAIKTGLNTEAFF.

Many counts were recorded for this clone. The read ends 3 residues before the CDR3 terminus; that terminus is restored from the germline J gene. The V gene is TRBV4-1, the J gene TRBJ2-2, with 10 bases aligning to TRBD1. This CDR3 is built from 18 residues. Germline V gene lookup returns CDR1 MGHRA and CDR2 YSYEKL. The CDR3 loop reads CASSQPTGGDGGRSPLFF. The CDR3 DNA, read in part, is TGCGCCAGCAGCCAGCCGACAGGGGGCGATGGCGGGAGATCACCG.

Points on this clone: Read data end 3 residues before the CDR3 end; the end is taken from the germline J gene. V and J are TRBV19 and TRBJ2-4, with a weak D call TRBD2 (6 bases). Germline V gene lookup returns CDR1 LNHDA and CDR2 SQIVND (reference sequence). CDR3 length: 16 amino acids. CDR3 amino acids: CASRTGDAEGRHGQYF. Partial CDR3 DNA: TGTGCCAGCCGTACGGGGGATGCGGAGGGGCGACATGGT.

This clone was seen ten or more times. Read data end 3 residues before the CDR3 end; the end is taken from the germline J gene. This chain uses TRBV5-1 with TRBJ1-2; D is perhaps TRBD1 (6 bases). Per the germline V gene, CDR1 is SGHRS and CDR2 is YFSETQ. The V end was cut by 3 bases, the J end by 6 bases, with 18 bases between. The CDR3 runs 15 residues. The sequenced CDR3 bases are TGCGCCAGCAGCTCGGAGCCAGGGGCAACTAATGGC. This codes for CASSSEPGATNG. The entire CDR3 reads CASSSEPGATNGYTF.

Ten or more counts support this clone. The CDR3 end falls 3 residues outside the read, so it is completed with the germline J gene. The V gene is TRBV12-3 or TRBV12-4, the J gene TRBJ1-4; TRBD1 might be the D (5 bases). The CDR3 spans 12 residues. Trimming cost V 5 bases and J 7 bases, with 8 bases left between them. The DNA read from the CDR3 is TGTGCCAGCAGTCCCCAGGGTGAAAAA. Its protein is CASSPQGEK. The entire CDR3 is CASSPQGEKLFF.

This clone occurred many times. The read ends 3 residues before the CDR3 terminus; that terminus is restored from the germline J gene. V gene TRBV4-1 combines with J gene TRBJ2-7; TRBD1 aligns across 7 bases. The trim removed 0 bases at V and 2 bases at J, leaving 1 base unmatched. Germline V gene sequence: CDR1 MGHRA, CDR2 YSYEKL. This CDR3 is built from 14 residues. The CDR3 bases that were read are TGCGCCAGCAGCCAAGAGGACAGGACCTACGAG. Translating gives CASSQEDRTYE. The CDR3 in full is CASSQEDRTYEQYF.